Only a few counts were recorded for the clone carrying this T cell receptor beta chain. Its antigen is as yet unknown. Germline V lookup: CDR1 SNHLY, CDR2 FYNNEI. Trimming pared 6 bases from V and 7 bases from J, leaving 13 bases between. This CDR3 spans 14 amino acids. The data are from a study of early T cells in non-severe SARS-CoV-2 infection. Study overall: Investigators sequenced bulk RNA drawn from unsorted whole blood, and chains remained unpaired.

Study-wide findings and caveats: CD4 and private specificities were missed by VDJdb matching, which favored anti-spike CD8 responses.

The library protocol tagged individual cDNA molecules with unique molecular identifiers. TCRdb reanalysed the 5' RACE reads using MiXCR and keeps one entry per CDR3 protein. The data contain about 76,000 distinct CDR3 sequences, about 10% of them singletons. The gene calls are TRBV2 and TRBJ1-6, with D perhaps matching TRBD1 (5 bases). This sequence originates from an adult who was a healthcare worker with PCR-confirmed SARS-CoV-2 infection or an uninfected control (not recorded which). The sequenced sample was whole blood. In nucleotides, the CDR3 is TGTGCCAGCAGAGCCGGGACGGCCAATTCACCCCTCCACTTT. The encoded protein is CASRAGTANSPLHF.